The source of this T cell receptor beta chain is a study of blood T cell repertoires in COVID-19. Study overall: Acute-phase and convalescent COVID-19 samples originated in the United States, Italy and Spain. Sources were T cells, B-cell-depleted T cells, or PBMCs; the material itself was cDNA or gDNA.

The CDR3 consists of 14 residues. Per germline, CDR1 LNHDA and CDR2 SQIVND (reference sequence). Trimming pared 8 bases from V and 1 base from J, leaving 12 bases between. Authors' methods: Using reference gene primer amplification, nucleated cell counts were estimated. Libraries were prepared by immunoSEQ multiplex PCR; TCRdb keeps only in-frame clonotypes and omits some of them. V and J calls and clone size come straight from that table; D and trimming were deduced from the DNA. In the table there are about 130,000 clones, 65% to 90% of which are singletons. The sample consisted of peripheral blood. This chain uses TRBV19 with TRBJ2-4; tentatively, D is TRBD2 (5 bases). The receptor comes from a man at least 80 years old with active or convalescent COVID-19. Here the CDR3 DNA reads TGTGCCAGTTCCAGAAGGGAGGCCAAAAACATTCAGTACTTC. This translates into CASSRREAKNIQYF.